This TCR beta chain was obtained from a study of T cell repertoires in cytomegalovirus infection (dated by TCRdb to about 2019). About the investigation overall: Peptide stimulations targeted recently identified HLA-C-restricted CMV epitopes, whose presentation resists viral immunomodulation, together with well-studied HLA-B-restricted epitopes. Donor HLA type was relevant to the analysis, because carriage of CMV infection together with the matching HLA type was indicated by public TCR beta signatures. Broader findings and caveats from the paper: In both this cohort and an independent cohort of approximately 350 donors, the cumulative frequency of public TCR beta family members distinguished carriers of CMV infection plus the relevant HLA type. In the ex vivo response, HLA-C-restricted CMV-specific TCR beta clonotypes were dominant, and in two of eight donors the single most frequent clonotype came from this HLA-C-restricted group.

The sequencer was an Illumina HiSeq 1500. The public reads were reanalyzed by TCRdb: fastp trimming at Q25, MiXCR alignment, in-frame beta chains only. Rows with a matching CDR3 protein are joined into one entry that keeps the most common DNA and genes. The sample table shows hundreds of thousands of distinct CDR3 sequences, and under 45% are seen once. The ten largest clonotypes hold 35% to 50% of the sample. This clonotype has only a few counts. The antigen it binds to is not known. Per-base qualities were not stored, and no clone one base away is much larger. According to the germline V gene, CDR1 reads ENHRY and CDR2 reads SYGVKD. V is pared back by 2 bases and J by 0 bases, with 10 bases lying between the germline termini. CDR3 length: 15 amino acids, cysteine to phenylalanine. Only CDR3 DNA remains: 45 bases, in frame from the first base. In the paper's terms, the treatment or condition label means: in vitro stimulation with specific CMV peptide epitopes to enrich CMV-specific T cells.

The rearranged chain carries TRBV10-3 and TRBJ1-1; the best D guess is TRBD1, with 5 bases matching. The sample was cultured PBMCs, taken from culture after CMV antigen stimulation. This sequence originates from a human donor in good health (CMV status not recorded). Some clones in this sample may be carry-over from other donors' samples. The CDR3 protein: CAISEPGRMNTEAFF. The nucleotide sequence is given as TGTGCCATCAGTGAGCCAGGGAGAATGAACACTGAAGCTTTCTTT.